The clone carrying this T cell receptor (beta chain) was picked up one time. This entry is derived from a study of blood T cell repertoires in COVID-19. Study-wide context: The United States, Italy and Spain were the sources of the acute and convalescent COVID-19 samples. T cells, B-cell-depleted T cells, or PBMCs supplied cDNA or gDNA.

CDR3 length equals 17 residues. Germline V gene data show CDR1 as KGHDR and CDR2 as SFDVKD. The V segment lost 3 bases and the J segment 5 bases; nucleotides outside the gene matches: 12. In the study's own analysis: Estimates of nucleated cell counts were drawn from the amplification of reference gene primers. Sequencing used immunoSEQ multiplex PCR; TCRdb keeps in-frame clones, though not all of them. V and J calls plus clone size are reproduced from that table; the DNA served to infer D and trimming. This repertoire shows more than 65,000 clones, roughly 82% found once; its top ten account for approximately 20%.

The sequencing input was peripheral blood. The sequence came from a woman in her 50s with acute or convalescent COVID-19. This chain joins TRBV24-1 and TRBJ2-5; 9 bases align to TRBD1. CDR3 region: CATSDPVTGTGLETQYF. The CDR3 DNA reads as TGTGCCACCAGTGATCCCGTTACCGGGACAGGGTTGGAGACCCAGTACTTC.